This T cell receptor beta chain comes out of a study of Ad26.COV2.S vaccination and SARS-CoV-2 variants. This sample's treatment: around 19 received Ad26.COV2.S at low or high dose, single or two shots; about 5 received placebo; per-sample allocation not given. Material that was analyzed had been drawn on day 63 after the first vaccine or placebo injection. Expression of Wuhan-strain SARS-CoV-2 spike came from the Ad26 vector that formed the vaccine. In the case of this clone: Its antigen is still unknown.

General study findings and limits: There was reportedly substantial breadth in spike-specific CD8+ and CD4+ T cell responses after vaccination.

Only in-frame clones appear in the TCRdb table, and some are missing; sequencing was by immunoSEQ multiplex PCR. Of 300,000 to 400,000 clones in the sample, roughly nine tenths are singletons; the top ten hold 5.5%. This CDR3 has 13 amino acids. Trimming took off 0 bases at V and 3 bases at J, with 6 bases between the two ends. Germline CDR1 is MGHRA and CDR2 is YSYEKL. This sequence joins TRBV4-1 and TRBJ2-7; D unresolved. The receptor was derived from a person aged 18-65 years who received the Ad26.COV2.S COVID-19 vaccine or a placebo. Here the sequenced sample was peripheral blood, taken in a trial of Ad26.COV2.S vaccine versus placebo. As DNA, the CDR3 is TGCGCCAGCAGCCAAGAATGGGGCTACGAGCAGTACTTC. The encoded protein is CASSQEWGYEQYF.